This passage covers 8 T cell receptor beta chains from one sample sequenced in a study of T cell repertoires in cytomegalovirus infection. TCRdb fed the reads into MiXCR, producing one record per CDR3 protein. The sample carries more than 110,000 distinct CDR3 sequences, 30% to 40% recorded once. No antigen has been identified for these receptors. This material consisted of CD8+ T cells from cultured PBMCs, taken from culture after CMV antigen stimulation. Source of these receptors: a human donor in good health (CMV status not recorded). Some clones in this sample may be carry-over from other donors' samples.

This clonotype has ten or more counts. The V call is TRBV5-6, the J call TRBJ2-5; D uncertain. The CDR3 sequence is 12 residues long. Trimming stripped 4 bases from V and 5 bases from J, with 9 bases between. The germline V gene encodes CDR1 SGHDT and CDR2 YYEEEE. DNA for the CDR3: TGTGCCAGCAGCCCTAATGGGGAGACCCAGTACTTC. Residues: CASSPNGETQYF.

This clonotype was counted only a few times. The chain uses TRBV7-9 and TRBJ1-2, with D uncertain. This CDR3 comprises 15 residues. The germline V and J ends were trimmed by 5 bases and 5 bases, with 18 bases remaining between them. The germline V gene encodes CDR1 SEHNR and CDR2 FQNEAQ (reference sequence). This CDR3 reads CASSGATLGVYGYTF. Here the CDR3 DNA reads TGTGCCAGCAGCGGAGCCACCTTGGGCGTTTATGGCTACACCTTC.

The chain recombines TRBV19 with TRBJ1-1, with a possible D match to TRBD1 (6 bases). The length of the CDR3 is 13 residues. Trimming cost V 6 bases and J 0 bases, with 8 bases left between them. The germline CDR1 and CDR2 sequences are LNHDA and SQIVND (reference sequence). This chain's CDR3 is CASRWTVNTEAFF. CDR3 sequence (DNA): TGTGCCAGTAGGTGGACAGTGAACACTGAAGCTTTCTTT.

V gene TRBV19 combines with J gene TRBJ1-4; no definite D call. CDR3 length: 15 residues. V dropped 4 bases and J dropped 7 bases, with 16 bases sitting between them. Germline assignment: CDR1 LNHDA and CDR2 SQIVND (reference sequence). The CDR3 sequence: CASSTTASLREKLFF. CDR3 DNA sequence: TGTGCCAGTAGTACAACAGCTTCCTTGCGTGAAAAACTGTTTTTT.

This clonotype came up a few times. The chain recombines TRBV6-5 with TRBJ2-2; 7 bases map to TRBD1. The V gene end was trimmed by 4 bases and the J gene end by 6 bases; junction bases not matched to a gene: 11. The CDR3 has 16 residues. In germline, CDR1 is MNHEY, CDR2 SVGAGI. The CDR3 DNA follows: TGTGCCAGCAGTTTCCGACAGGGTGGGTCCTCCGGGGAGCTGTTTTTT. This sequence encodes CASSFRQGGSSGELFF.

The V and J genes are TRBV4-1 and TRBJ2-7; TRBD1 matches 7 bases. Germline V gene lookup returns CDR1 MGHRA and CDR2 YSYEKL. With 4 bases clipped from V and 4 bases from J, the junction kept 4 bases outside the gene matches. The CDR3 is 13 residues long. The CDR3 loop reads CASSLKQGYEQYF. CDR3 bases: TGCGCCAGCAGCCTTAAACAGGGGTACGAGCAGTACTTC.

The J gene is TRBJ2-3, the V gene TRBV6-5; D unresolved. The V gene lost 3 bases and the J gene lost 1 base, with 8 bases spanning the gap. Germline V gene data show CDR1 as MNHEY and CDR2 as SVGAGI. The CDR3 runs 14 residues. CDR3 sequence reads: CASSYYTGTDTQYF. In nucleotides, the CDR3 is TGTGCCAGCAGTTATTACACCGGCACAGATACGCAGTATTTT.

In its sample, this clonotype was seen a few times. CDR3 nucleotide sequence: TGCAGTGCTAGAGGCGGAGGGAGCGAGACCCAGTACTTC. Its translation is CSARGGGSETQYF. This chain uses TRBV20-1 with TRBJ2-5; perhaps TRBD2 as D (6 bases). Trimming took off 1 base at V and 5 bases at J, with 11 bases between the two ends. This CDR3 has 13 residues. Germline assignment: CDR1 DFQATT and CDR2 SNEGSKA (reference sequence).